The next 30 T cell receptor beta chains were all read from a single sample in a study of T cell repertoires in cytomegalovirus infection. Using its own MiXCR run on the reads, TCRdb lists one record per CDR3 protein. In the table there are a few hundred thousand distinct CDR3 sequences, about 20% of which are singletons. Their specific antigens are unknown. This material consisted of cultured PBMCs, taken from culture after CMV antigen stimulation. The receptors here all came from a human donor in good health (CMV status not recorded). Some clones in this sample may be carry-over from other donors' samples.

The chain combines TRBV2 with TRBJ2-4, with D possibly TRBD2 on 5 matching bases. Germline CDR1 reads SNHLY; CDR2 reads FYNNEI. There are 13 residues in the CDR3. Trimming took 2 bases from V and 15 from J, leaving 17 bases between them. CDR3 sequence: CASSENWAGPGYF. CDR3 nucleotides: TGTGCCAGCAGTGAAAACTGGGCGGGCCCCGGGTACTTC. Based on the CDR3 plus reference TRBV2 and TRBJ2-4, the full variable domain is EPEVTQTPSHQVTQMGQEVILRCVPISNHLYFYWYRQILGQKVEFLVSFYNNEISEKSEIFDDQFSVERPDGSNFTLKIRSTKLEDSAMYFCASSENWAGPGYFGAGTRLSVL.

This clonotype was observed a single time. V usage is TRBV29-1 and J usage is TRBJ2-3; 10 positions match TRBD2. Germline CDR1 reads SQVTM; CDR2 reads ANQGSEA. CDR3 length: 16 residues. The V segment lost 7 bases and the J segment 0 bases; nucleotides outside the gene matches: 10. In DNA form, the CDR3 reads TGCAGCGGCATCCCTACTAGCGGGGCTAGCACAGATACGCAGTATTTT. Protein product: CSGIPTSGASTDTQYF.

This clonotype was seen ten or more times. The chain uses TRBV7-3 and TRBJ1-2; 7 bases match TRBD1. V dropped 5 bases and J dropped 4; count of bases not matched to a gene: 19. CDR1 is SGHTA, CDR2 FQGTGA, per germline. CDR3 length: 18 amino acids. For the CDR3, the DNA is TGTGCCAGCAGCCGACCAGGGACAGAGTTCGGCAAAATCTATGGCTACACCTTC. Its protein product is CASSRPGTEFGKIYGYTF.

There are a few counts of this clonotype. The chain uses TRBV7-6 and TRBJ2-1; perhaps TRBD2 as D (5 bases). The V end lost 11 bases, the J end lost 10 bases, and 18 bases lay between the germline ends. This CDR3 is 12 amino acids long. CDR1 SGHVS and CDR2 FNYEAQ come from the germline V gene. This chain's CDR3 is CAVRSSVDEQFF. CDR3 in DNA: TGTGCCGTCCGGAGTAGCGTAGACGAGCAGTTCTTC. Drawing the rest from reference TRBV7-6 and TRBJ2-1, the complete variable domain is GAGVSQSPRYKVTKRGQDVALRCDPISGHVSLYWYRQALGQGPEFLTYFNYEAQQDKSGLPNDRFSAERPEGSISTLTIQRTEQRDSAMYRCAVRSSVDEQFFGPGTRLTVL.

The sample holds a few counts of this clonotype. The V gene is TRBV6-5, the J gene TRBJ2-7, with 8 bases that match TRBD2. J lost 1 base, V lost 5 bases, and 4 bases had no gene match. Germline CDR1 MNHEY, CDR2 SVGAGI. The CDR3 is 14 amino acids. As DNA, the CDR3 is TGTGCCAGCAGTGAGACTAGCGCGTCCTACGAGCAGTACGTC. As protein: CASSETSASYEQYV.

This clonotype was picked up a small number of times. The rearrangement joins TRBV2 to TRBJ2-6, with 12 bases fitting TRBD2. CDR3 length: 21 amino acids. CDR1 and CDR2 from the germline V gene are SNHLY and FYNNEI. Trimming at V came to 5 bases and at J to 1 base, leaving 15 bases not matched to a gene. DNA for the CDR3: TGTGCCAGCAGTCCGGGAGGCCTAGCGGGAGGGGTATGGTCTGGGGCCAACGTCCTGACTTTC. Its translation is CASSPGGLAGGVWSGANVLTF.

This clonotype was counted at least ten times. The chain combines TRBV7-2 with TRBJ2-1; no clear D. CDR3 size: 11 residues. Germline assignment: CDR1 SGHTA and CDR2 FQGNSA. The ends were cut back, 4 bases at V and 6 bases at J, with 4 bases in the middle. CDR3 nucleotides: TGTGCCAGCAGCTACTTCAATGAGCAGTTCTTC. It yields the protein CASSYFNEQFF.

This clonotype was detected ten times or more. The CDR3 protein is CASSQTSGRVYNEQFF. The CDR3 DNA reads as TGTGCCAGCAGCCAAACTAGCGGGAGAGTCTACAATGAGCAGTTCTTC. This chain uses TRBV6-2 or TRBV6-3 with TRBJ2-1; 11 bases are shared with TRBD2. CDR3 size: 16 residues. From germline, CDR1 is MNHEY and CDR2 SVGEGT. With V trimmed by 6 bases and J by 3 bases, 7 bases remained unmatched.

This clonotype showed up many times. V usage is TRBV7-2 and J usage is TRBJ2-5, with D tentatively TRBD2 (5 bases). This CDR3 is 17 amino acids long. CDR1 is SGHTA and CDR2 is FQGNSA in the germline V gene. V gave up 1 base and J gave up 4 bases, with 19 bases separating them. This chain's CDR3 is CASSLEASFRVGETQYF. The CDR3 DNA is TGTGCCAGCAGCTTAGAGGCTAGCTTTCGGGTGGGAGAGACCCAGTACTTC.

This clonotype appeared a few times. The rearrangement links TRBV7-9 to TRBJ1-1; weak D call: TRBD1 (6 bases). Germline assignment: CDR1 SEHNR and CDR2 FQNEAQ (reference sequence). Trimming left V 5 bases short and J 5 bases short, with 18 bases between. The CDR3 sequence is 15 residues long. As DNA, the CDR3 is TGTGCCAGCAGCCCTAATCCCTCGACAGGAACTGAAGCTTTCTTT. Translating it yields CASSPNPSTGTEAFF.

The chain uses TRBV10-3 and TRBJ2-7; no clear D gene. The CDR3 contains 12 residues. Germline V gene lookup returns CDR1 ENHRY and CDR2 SYGVKD. V lost 3 bases and J 0 bases, leaving 3 bases between the germline ends. The CDR3 loop reads CAISDSSYEQYV. The CDR3 region has the DNA TGTGCCATCAGTGACAGCTCCTACGAGCAGTACGTC.

In this sample, this clonotype turned up a few times. This rearrangement joins TRBV20-1 to TRBJ2-1, with 10 bases fitting TRBD2. The CDR3 runs 13 residues. Trimming took 3 bases from V and 6 from J; bases not matched to a gene: 2. Germline CDR1 and CDR2: DFQATT and SNEGSKA (reference sequence). The CDR3, as DNA: TGCAGTGCTAGGTCTAGCGGGAGCAATGAGCAGTTCTTC. Translating it yields CSARSSGSNEQFF.

This rearrangement joins TRBV6-6 to TRBJ1-5; D gene ambiguous. The CDR3 spans 17 residues. Trimming removed 1 base from V and 5 bases from J, with 18 bases in between. Germline V gives CDR1 MNHNY, CDR2 SVGAGI (reference sequence). The CDR3 here is CASSYLAAFLGHQPQHF. CDR3 bases: TGTGCCAGCAGTTACTTAGCAGCCTTCCTTGGTCATCAGCCCCAGCATTTT.

This clonotype was seen ten or more times. The V call is TRBV7-2, the J call TRBJ2-1, with 11 bases aligning to TRBD2. CDR1 and CDR2 from the germline V gene are SGHTA and FQGNSA. Trimming at V came to 4 bases and at J to 3 bases, leaving 8 bases not matched to a gene. The CDR3 is made up of 17 amino acids. The chain's CDR3 is CASSSTSGTSGYNEQFF. CDR3 coding DNA: TGTGCCAGCAGCTCAACCTCAGGGACTAGCGGCTACAATGAGCAGTTCTTC. The full variable domain, completed using reference TRBV7-2 and TRBJ2-1, is GAGVSQSPSNKVTEKGKDVELRCDPISGHTALYWYRQSLGQGLEFLIYFQGNSAPDKSGLPSDRFSAERTGGSVSTLTIQRTQQEDSAVYLCASSSTSGTSGYNEQFFGPGTRLTVL.

The chain is built from TRBV12-3 or TRBV12-4 and TRBJ2-1, with a possible D match to TRBD2 (5 bases). The CDR3 loop spans 14 amino acids. Trimming removed 6 bases from V and 1 base from J, with 10 bases in between. This CDR3 is CASSVPGSYNEQFF. The CDR3 region has the DNA TGTGCCAGCAGCGTACCGGGGTCCTACAATGAGCAGTTCTTC.

This clonotype was detected a few times. This chain links TRBV6-2 or TRBV6-3 with TRBJ2-1; the match to TRBD2 covers 14 bases. Germline CDR1 MNHEY, CDR2 SVGEGT. The CDR3 runs to 18 residues. J lost 5 bases, V lost 4 bases, and 10 bases had no gene match. CDR3 in amino acids: CASSSPPGLAGVDNEQFF. The CDR3 coding sequence is TGTGCCAGCAGTTCTCCCCCGGGACTAGCGGGAGTCGACAATGAGCAGTTCTTC.

This clonotype turned up a few times. Here the CDR3 DNA reads TGTGCCAGCAGCTTATCGCAGGGAAAGCAGTACTTC. This gives the protein CASSLSQGKQYF. The genes are TRBV7-9 and TRBJ2-7, with D possibly TRBD1 on 5 matching bases. Per germline, CDR1 SEHNR and CDR2 FQNEAQ (reference sequence). The CDR3 runs 12 residues. V gave up 2 bases and J gave up 8 bases, with 10 bases separating them.

This chain uses TRBV20-1 with TRBJ2-3; 10 bases agree with TRBD2. The V segment lost 5 bases and the J segment 2 bases; nucleotides outside the gene matches: 10. The germline gives CDR1 DFQATT, CDR2 SNEGSKA (reference sequence). The CDR3 runs 16 residues. The CDR3 region has the DNA TGCAGTGCTGACGCCGGGACTAGCGAACACACAGATACGCAGTATTTT. It is translated as CSADAGTSEHTDTQYF.

This clonotype came up a few times. In DNA form, the CDR3 reads TGTGCCAGCGGCAGAGGGACAGGGGTGGCCTACGAGCAGTACTTC. Its translation: CASGRGTGVAYEQYF. The chain combines TRBV6-2 or TRBV6-3 with TRBJ2-7, with TRBD1 identical over 10 bases. Germline trimming cut 8 bases from V and 2 bases from J; bases unmatched to any gene: 9. CDR3 size: 15 residues. Germline V CDR1 and CDR2: MNHEY, SVGEGT.

This clonotype is a singleton in its sample. The chain is built from TRBV18 and TRBJ1-1; D is undetermined. This CDR3 spans 16 amino acids. Germline V CDR1 and CDR2: KGHSH, LQKENI. The ends were cut back, 4 bases at V and 6 bases at J, with 21 bases in the middle. As DNA, the CDR3 is TGTGCCAGCTCACGGGTGGTAAACCTGAACGTGGCTGAAGCTTTCTTT. Translating gives CASSRVVNLNVAEAFF.

There are a few counts of this clonotype. Here the CDR3 reads CASSFAGYSYEQYF. CDR3 coding DNA: TGTGCCAGCAGTTTCGCCGGATACTCCTACGAGCAGTACTTC. The chain couples TRBV12-3 or TRBV12-4 to TRBJ2-7; D ambiguous. The ends were cut back, 3 bases at V and 0 bases at J, with 9 bases in the middle. The length of the CDR3 is 14 residues.

This clonotype showed up just once. The chain links TRBV5-4 to TRBJ2-4; D is uncertain. V shed 1 base and J shed 0 bases, with 11 bases lying between them. The V gene's germline CDR1 is SGHNT and CDR2 YYREEE (reference sequence). The CDR3 has 16 amino acids. The DNA for the CDR3 is TGTGCCAGCAGCTTGTCGGGCTTACTAGCCAAAAACATTCAGTACTTC. Residues: CASSLSGLLAKNIQYF.

This clonotype showed up many times. The V and J genes are TRBV19 and TRBJ1-4; D remains unclear. Germline-derived CDR1 and CDR2 are LNHDA and SQIVND (reference sequence). The CDR3 is made up of 15 amino acids. Trimming stripped 6 bases from V and 0 bases from J, with 11 bases between. CDR3 sequence (DNA): TGTGCCAGTAGCCCCACGGGAACAACTAATGAAAAACTGTTTTTT. Amino acid sequence: CASSPTGTTNEKLFF. The entire variable domain, with the rest obtained from reference TRBV19 and TRBJ1-4, is as follows: DGGITQSPKYLFRKEGQNVTLSCEQNLNHDAMYWYRQDPGQGLRLIYYSQIVNDFQKGDIAEGYSVSREKKESFPLTVTSAQKNPTAFYLCASSPTGTTNEKLFFGSGTQLSVL.

This clonotype has only a few counts. The chain carries TRBV6-2 or TRBV6-3 and TRBJ1-2; D is undetermined. Germline V gene data show CDR1 as MNHEY and CDR2 as SVGEGT. Trimming took off 5 bases at V and 2 bases at J, with 9 bases between the two ends. The CDR3 spans 13 residues. The CDR3 sequence is CASSIAPNYGYTF. Here the CDR3 DNA reads TGTGCCAGCAGTATAGCCCCAAACTATGGCTACACCTTC.

The chain joins TRBV29-1 to TRBJ2-1, with no clear D. This CDR3 has 12 residues. V was cut by 3 bases and J by 6 bases, with 9 bases left in between. Germline loops: CDR1 SQVTM, CDR2 ANQGSEA. The CDR3 coding sequence is TGCAGCGTTGATAGACACGGCAATGAGCAGTTCTTC. Translating gives CSVDRHGNEQFF.

The chain combines TRBV10-3 with TRBJ2-3; D is uncertain. The CDR3 has 14 amino acids. The germline CDR1 and CDR2 sequences are ENHRY and SYGVKD. V was pared by 0 bases and J by 2 bases, with 6 bases between. CDR3 coding DNA: TGTGCCATCAGTGAGTCGGGCCTCACAGATACGCAGTATTTT. Translated: CAISESGLTDTQYF.

A few counts support this clonotype. The chain links TRBV7-2 to TRBJ2-3, with TRBD1 identical over 7 bases. Germline CDR1 and CDR2: SGHTA and FQGNSA. V was clipped by 7 bases and J by 2 bases; unmatched bases: 9. The CDR3 consists of 15 residues. CDR3 protein: CASTGQPLFTDTQYF. CDR3 coding DNA: TGTGCCAGCACGGGACAGCCCCTTTTCACAGATACGCAGTATTTT.

There are a few counts of this clonotype. The chain recombines TRBV7-2 with TRBJ2-3; TRBD2 matches 14 bases. Per the germline V gene, CDR1 is SGHTA and CDR2 is FQGNSA. With 1 base clipped from V and 6 bases from J, the junction kept 6 bases outside the gene matches. There are 17 residues in the CDR3. CDR3 region: CASSLGAGLAGVDTQYF. The DNA for the CDR3 is TGTGCCAGCAGCTTAGGGGCGGGACTAGCGGGAGTTGATACGCAGTATTTT.

This clonotype was recorded many times. The chain combines TRBV7-2 with TRBJ2-7; TRBD1 aligns across 8 bases. The germline CDR1 and CDR2 sequences are SGHTA and FQGNSA. Unmatched junction bases numbered 6, after V lost 5 bases and J lost 3 bases. The CDR3 runs to 14 residues. This CDR3 reads CASSPTDRGYEQYF. The CDR3 nucleotides read TGTGCCAGCAGCCCAACCGACAGGGGCTACGAGCAGTACTTC.

This clonotype has at least ten counts. The rearrangement uses TRBV28 and TRBJ2-2; no definite D call. CDR3 length: 12 amino acids. V was cut by 3 bases and J by 7 bases, with 6 bases left in between. Germline CDR1 is MDHEN and CDR2 is SYDVKM. This CDR3 is CASSFNVGELFF. The CDR3 DNA is TGTGCCAGCAGTTTTAATGTCGGGGAGCTGTTTTTT.